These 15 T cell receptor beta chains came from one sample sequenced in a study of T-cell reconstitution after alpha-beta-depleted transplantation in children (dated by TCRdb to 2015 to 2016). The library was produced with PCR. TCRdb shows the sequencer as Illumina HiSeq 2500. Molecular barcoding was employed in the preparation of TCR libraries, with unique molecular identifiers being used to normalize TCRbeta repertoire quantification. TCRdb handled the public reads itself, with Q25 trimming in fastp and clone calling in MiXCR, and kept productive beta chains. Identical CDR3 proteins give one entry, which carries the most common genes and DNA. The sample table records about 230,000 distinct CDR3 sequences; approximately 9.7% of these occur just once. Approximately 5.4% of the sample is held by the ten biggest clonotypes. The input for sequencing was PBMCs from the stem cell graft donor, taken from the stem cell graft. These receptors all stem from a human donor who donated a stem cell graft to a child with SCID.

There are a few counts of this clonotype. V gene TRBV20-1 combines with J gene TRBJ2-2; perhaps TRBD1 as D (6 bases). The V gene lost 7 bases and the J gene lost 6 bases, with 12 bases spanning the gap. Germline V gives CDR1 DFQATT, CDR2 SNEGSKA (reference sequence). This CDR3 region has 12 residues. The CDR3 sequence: CSVSRGPGELFF. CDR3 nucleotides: TGCAGTGTCTCCAGGGGTCCCGGGGAGCTGTTTTTT.

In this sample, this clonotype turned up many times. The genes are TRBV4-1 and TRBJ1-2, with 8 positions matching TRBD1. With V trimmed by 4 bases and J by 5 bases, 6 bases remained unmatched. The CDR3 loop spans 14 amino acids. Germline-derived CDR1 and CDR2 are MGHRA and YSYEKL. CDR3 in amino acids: CASSLQQGGYGYTF. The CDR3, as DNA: TGCGCCAGCAGCCTCCAACAGGGGGGTTATGGCTACACCTTC.

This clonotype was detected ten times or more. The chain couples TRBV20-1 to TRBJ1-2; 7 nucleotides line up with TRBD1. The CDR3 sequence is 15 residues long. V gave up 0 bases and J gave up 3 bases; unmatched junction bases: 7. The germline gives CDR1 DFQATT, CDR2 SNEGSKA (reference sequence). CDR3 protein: CSARDLYRGDYGYTF. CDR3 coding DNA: TGCAGTGCTAGAGATCTGTACAGGGGAGACTATGGCTACACCTTC.

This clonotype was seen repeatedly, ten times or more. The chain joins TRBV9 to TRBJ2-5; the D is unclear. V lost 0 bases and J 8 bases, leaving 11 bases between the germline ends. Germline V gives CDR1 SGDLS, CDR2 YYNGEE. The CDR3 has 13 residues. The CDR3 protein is CASSVGSTPTQYF. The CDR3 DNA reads TGTGCCAGCAGCGTAGGTAGCACCCCAACCCAGTACTTC.

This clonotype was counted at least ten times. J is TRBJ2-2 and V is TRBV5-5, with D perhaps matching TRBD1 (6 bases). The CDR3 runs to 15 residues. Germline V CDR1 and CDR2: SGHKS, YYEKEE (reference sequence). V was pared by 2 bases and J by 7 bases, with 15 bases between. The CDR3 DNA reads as TGTGCCAGCAGCTTCGGACAAGGGGGTAACGGGGAGCTGTTTTTT. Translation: CASSFGQGGNGELFF.

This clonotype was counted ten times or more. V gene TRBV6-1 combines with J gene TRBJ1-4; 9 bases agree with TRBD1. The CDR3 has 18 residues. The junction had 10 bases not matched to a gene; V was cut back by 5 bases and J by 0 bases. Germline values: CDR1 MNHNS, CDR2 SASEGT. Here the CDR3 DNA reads TGTGCCAGCAGTCCCTACCTGGGACAGGGATCAACTAATGAAAAACTGTTTTTT. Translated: CASSPYLGQGSTNEKLFF.

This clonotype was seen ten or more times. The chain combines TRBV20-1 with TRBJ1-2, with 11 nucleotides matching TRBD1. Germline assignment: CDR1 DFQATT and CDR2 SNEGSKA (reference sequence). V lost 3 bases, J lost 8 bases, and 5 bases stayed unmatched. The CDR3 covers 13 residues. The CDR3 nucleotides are TGCAGTGCTAGGGGGACAGGGGGAGGCGGCTACACCTTC. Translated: CSARGTGGGGYTF.

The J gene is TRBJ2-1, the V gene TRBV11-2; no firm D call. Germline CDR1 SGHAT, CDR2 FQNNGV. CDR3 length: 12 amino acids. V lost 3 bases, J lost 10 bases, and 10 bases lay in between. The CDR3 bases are TGTGCCAGCAGCTTCCAGACTGGGGAGCAGTTCTTC. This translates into CASSFQTGEQFF.

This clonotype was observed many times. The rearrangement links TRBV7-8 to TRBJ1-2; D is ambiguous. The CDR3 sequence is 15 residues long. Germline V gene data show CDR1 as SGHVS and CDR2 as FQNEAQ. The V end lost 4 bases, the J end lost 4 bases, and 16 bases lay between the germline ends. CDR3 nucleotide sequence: TGTGCCAGCAGCTCCACGGCGGGAGGAGTCTATGGCTACACCTTC. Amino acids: CASSSTAGGVYGYTF.

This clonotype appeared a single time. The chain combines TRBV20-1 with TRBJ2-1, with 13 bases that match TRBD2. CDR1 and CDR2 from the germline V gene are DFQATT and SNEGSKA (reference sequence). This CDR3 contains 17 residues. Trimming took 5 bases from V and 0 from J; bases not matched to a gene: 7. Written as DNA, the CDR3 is TGCAGTGCTCAGACTAGCGGGGGGTCGTACTCCTACAATGAGCAGTTCTTC. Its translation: CSAQTSGGSYSYNEQFF.

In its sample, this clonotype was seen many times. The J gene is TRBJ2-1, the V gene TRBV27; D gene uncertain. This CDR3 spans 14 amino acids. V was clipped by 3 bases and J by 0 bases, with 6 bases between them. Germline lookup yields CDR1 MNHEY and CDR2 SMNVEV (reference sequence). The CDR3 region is CASSFINSYNEQFF. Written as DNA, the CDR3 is TGTGCCAGCAGTTTTATCAACTCCTACAATGAGCAGTTCTTC.

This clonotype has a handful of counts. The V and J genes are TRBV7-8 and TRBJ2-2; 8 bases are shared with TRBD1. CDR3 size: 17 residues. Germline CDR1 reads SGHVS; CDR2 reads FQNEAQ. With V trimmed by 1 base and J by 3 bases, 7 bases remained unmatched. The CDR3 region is CASSLVGQGADTGELFF. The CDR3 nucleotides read TGTGCCAGCAGCTTAGTAGGGCAGGGGGCTGACACCGGGGAGCTGTTTTTT.

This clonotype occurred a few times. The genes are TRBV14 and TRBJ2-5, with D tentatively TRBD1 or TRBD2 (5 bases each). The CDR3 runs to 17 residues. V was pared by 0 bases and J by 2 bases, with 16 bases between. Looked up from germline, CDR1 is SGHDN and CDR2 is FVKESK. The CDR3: CASSQDRGRTPQETQYF. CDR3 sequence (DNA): TGTGCCAGCAGCCAAGATCGGGGCCGGACCCCTCAAGAGACCCAGTACTTC.

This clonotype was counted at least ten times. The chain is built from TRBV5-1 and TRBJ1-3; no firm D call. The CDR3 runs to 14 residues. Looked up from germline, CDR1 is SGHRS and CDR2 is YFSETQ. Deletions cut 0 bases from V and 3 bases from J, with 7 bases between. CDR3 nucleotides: TGCGCCAGCAGCTTGGCCGCGTATGGAAACACCATATATTTT. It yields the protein CASSLAAYGNTIYF.

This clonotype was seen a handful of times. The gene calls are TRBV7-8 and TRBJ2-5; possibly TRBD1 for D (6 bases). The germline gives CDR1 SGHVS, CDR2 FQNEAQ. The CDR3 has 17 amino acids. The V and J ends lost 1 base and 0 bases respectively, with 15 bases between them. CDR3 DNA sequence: TGTGCCAGCAGCTTAGATCCTACAGGGCCGTACCAAGAGACCCAGTACTTC. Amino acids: CASSLDPTGPYQETQYF.